Each of the 32 T cell receptor beta chains below was sequenced from the same sample in a study of persistence of HIV-infected CD4 T cells. Cells were stimulated with overlapping HIV-1 Gag 15-mer peptides. CD40L/CD69 double-negative CD45RO-high memory CD4+ T cells were collected. These receptors are not linked to any known antigen. Sequencing used immunoSEQ version 4 in survey mode. Some clones are missing from TCRdb's copy, which holds only in-frame ones; the method was immunoSEQ multiplex PCR. Of 35,000 to 45,000 clones in the sample, about 84% are singletons; the top ten hold 5% to 6.5%. Material: cultured CD4+ T cells from PBMCs, obtained from a patient who received antiretroviral therapy. These receptors all come from an adult with HIV. The donor label of this sample is uncertain.

This chain joins TRBV12-5 and TRBJ2-3; D is perhaps TRBD1 (5 bases). V was trimmed by 2 bases and J by 4 bases, leaving 19 bases between them. The length of the CDR3 is 17 residues. The germline CDR1 and CDR2 sequences are LGHNT and FRNRAP. The CDR3 sequence: CASGLFSPPWGADTQYF. The CDR3 DNA follows: TGTGCTAGTGGTTTGTTCTCTCCCCCCTGGGGCGCAGATACGCAGTATTTT.

The CDR3: CATSDTQGANGNTIYF. In DNA form, the CDR3 reads TGTGCCACCAGTGATACGCAGGGGGCCAATGGAAACACCATATATTTT. This chain uses TRBV24-1 with TRBJ1-3, with 8 positions matching TRBD1. This CDR3 has 16 amino acids. CDR1 and CDR2 (germline): KGHDR, SFDVKD. V dropped 3 bases and J dropped 3; count of bases not matched to a gene: 6.

This clone was detected once. This chain uses TRBV28 with TRBJ2-7; 7 bases map to TRBD1. This CDR3 contains 15 residues. The J segment lost 5 bases and the V segment lost 4 bases, leaving 11 bases of the junction unmatched. Looked up from germline, CDR1 is MDHEN and CDR2 is SYDVKM. The CDR3 spells CASSSPPTGSDEQYF. The CDR3 nucleotides are TGTGCCAGCAGTTCCCCCCCGACAGGGTCGGACGAGCAGTACTTC.

The chain couples TRBV18 to TRBJ2-3; D gene uncertain. The CDR3 has 15 amino acids. Trimming removed 0 bases at V and 0 bases at J, with 7 bases between. Germline assignment: CDR1 KGHSH and CDR2 LQKENI. The CDR3: CASSPPVRSTDTQYF. CDR3 in DNA: TGTGCCAGCTCACCACCGGTTAGAAGCACAGATACGCAGTATTTT.

This clone was observed a single time. The rearrangement uses TRBV27 and TRBJ2-3; 8 bases map to TRBD1. Trimming took 4 bases from V and 6 from J; bases not matched to a gene: 9. There are 15 residues in the CDR3. Germline assignment: CDR1 MNHEY and CDR2 SMNVEV (reference sequence). In DNA, the CDR3 is TGTGCCAGCAGTTGGGTGGACAGGGCGGGGGATACGCAGTATTTT. This encodes CASSWVDRAGDTQYF.

This clone turned up a few times. This chain links TRBV19 with TRBJ2-1; 14 nucleotides match TRBD2. The CDR3 totals 15 residues. Losses at the gene ends were 3 bases for V and 9 bases for J; bases not matched to a gene: 4. The germline V gene encodes CDR1 LNHDA and CDR2 SQIVND (reference sequence). CDR3 sequence reads: CASSMTSGGAGEQFF. The CDR3 DNA reads as TGTGCCAGTAGTATGACTAGCGGGGGGGCAGGTGAGCAGTTCTTC.

The rearrangement joins TRBV4-1 to TRBJ2-7; TRBD1 is a possible D gene (6 bases). Trimming removed 4 bases from V and 7 bases from J, with 17 bases in between. The CDR3 is 14 residues long. Germline V gene data show CDR1 as MGHRA and CDR2 as YSYEKL. The CDR3 is CASSLPQGSGEQYF. The CDR3 DNA sequence: TGCGCCAGCAGCCTACCACAGGGATCGGGTGAGCAGTACTTC.

This clone appeared once. The genes are TRBV7-9 and TRBJ1-1; TRBD1 might be the D (5 bases). This CDR3 spans 14 amino acids. Looked up from germline, CDR1 is SEHNR and CDR2 is FQNEAQ (reference sequence). V dropped 3 bases and J dropped 0 bases, with 8 bases sitting between them. The CDR3, as DNA: TGTGCCAGCAGCTTTTTGGACATGAACACTGAAGCTTTCTTT. Translated: CASSFLDMNTEAFF.

V and J are TRBV5-4 and TRBJ1-1; D gene unclear. Germline V CDR1 and CDR2: SGHNT, YYREEE (reference sequence). The CDR3 is made up of 12 amino acids. V lost 4 bases and J lost 3, with 7 bases in between. In DNA, the CDR3 is TGTGCCAGCAGCCGGTGGGACACTGAAGCTTTCTTT. Protein product: CASSRWDTEAFF.

This clone was seen only once. The rearrangement uses TRBV6-5 and TRBJ1-2, with 10 bases aligning to TRBD1. The CDR3 length is 14 residues. Germline-derived CDR1 and CDR2 are MNHEY and SVGAGI. Trimming took 4 bases from V and 6 from J; bases not matched to a gene: 5. The CDR3 reads CASSSRQGADGYTF. The CDR3 DNA reads as TGTGCCAGCAGTTCCCGACAGGGGGCGGATGGCTACACCTTC.

V is TRBV10-2 and J is TRBJ2-3, with 11 bases fitting TRBD2. Germline trimming cut 6 bases from V and 6 bases from J; bases unmatched to any gene: 5. CDR1 and CDR2 (germline): WSHSY, SAAADI. CDR3 length equals 14 residues. The CDR3 is CASSLAGGIDTQYF. CDR3 bases: TGCGCCAGCAGCTTAGCGGGGGGGATCGATACGCAGTATTTT.

A few counts support this clone. This chain uses TRBV3-1 (or the pseudogene TRBV3-2) with TRBJ2-4, with D maybe TRBD2 (6 bases). Germline V gene data show CDR1 as LGHDT and CDR2 as YNNKEL (reference sequence). This CDR3 region has 15 residues. Trimming left V 0 bases short and J 8 bases short, with 14 bases between. The CDR3 here is CASSQDGGLVDIQYF. CDR3 DNA sequence: TGTGCCAGCAGCCAAGATGGGGGGTTGGTGGACATTCAGTACTTC.

This clone has only a few counts. This chain uses TRBV19 with TRBJ2-3; the D is unclear. Germline V CDR1 and CDR2: LNHDA, SQIVND (reference sequence). With 0 bases removed from V and 5 bases from J, the gap between germline ends came to 12 bases. CDR3 length: 15 amino acids. CDR3 bases: TGTGCCAGTAGTATAGAAGGTGGCAAGAGAGATACGCAGTATTTT. Its translation is CASSIEGGKRDTQYF.

This rearrangement joins TRBV7-6 to TRBJ2-1; 7 bases align to TRBD1. Looked up from germline, CDR1 is SGHVS and CDR2 is FNYEAQ. This CDR3 contains 15 residues. V trimming: 1 base; J trimming: 6 bases; junction bases outside the gene matches: 6. The DNA of the CDR3 is TGTGCCAGCAGCTTAGACAGGGGTATAGGCAATGAGCAGTTCTTC. This encodes CASSLDRGIGNEQFF.

The chain uses TRBV28 and TRBJ2-1, with D perhaps matching TRBD1 or TRBD2 (6 bases each). The length of the CDR3 is 15 residues. Trimming pared 6 bases from V and 2 bases from J, leaving 14 bases between. The germline CDR1 and CDR2 sequences are MDHEN and SYDVKM. CDR3 DNA: TGTGCCAGCAGGCCATTGGGGGGCACCTACAATGAGCAGTTCTTC. This sequence encodes CASRPLGGTYNEQFF.

The chain links TRBV29-1 to TRBJ2-1, with D possibly TRBD1 on 6 matching bases. Germline loops: CDR1 SQVTM, CDR2 ANQGSEA. V was pared by 3 bases and J by 7 bases, with 7 bases between. The CDR3 spans 11 residues. The CDR3 is CSVEGHNEQFF. In DNA form, the CDR3 reads TGCAGCGTTGAGGGACATAATGAGCAGTTCTTC.

The CDR3 spells CAWRTSGGDTQYF. As DNA, the CDR3 is TGTGCCTGGAGAACTAGCGGGGGGGATACGCAGTATTTT. The chain carries TRBV30 and TRBJ2-3; TRBD2 agrees at 12 bases. Germline trimming cut 3 bases from V and 6 bases from J; bases unmatched to any gene: 1. The CDR3 runs 13 residues. Germline V gene sequence: CDR1 GTSNPN, CDR2 SVGIG (reference sequence).

The chain has TRBV25-1 and TRBJ2-7, with no clear D. V lost 0 bases and J lost 3, with 15 bases in between. The CDR3 covers 16 residues. Germline V CDR1 and CDR2: MGHDK, SYGVNS. CDR3 sequence reads: CASSEYRVTNFYEQYF. In DNA, the CDR3 is TGTGCCAGCAGTGAATATAGAGTGACGAATTTCTACGAGCAGTACTTC.

This clone was seen only a few times. The chain joins TRBV28 to TRBJ1-1; D ambiguous. The V gene lost 2 bases and the J gene lost 6 bases, with 13 bases spanning the gap. Germline loops: CDR1 MDHEN, CDR2 SYDVKM. The CDR3 runs 14 residues. The CDR3 DNA reads TGTGCCAGCAGTTTAACTGGGTTTATTGCTGAAGCTTTCTTT. Translation gives CASSLTGFIAEAFF.

This clone came up a few times. The chain joins TRBV7-9 to TRBJ1-1, with 9 bases identical to TRBD1. Germline values: CDR1 SEHNR, CDR2 FQNEAQ (reference sequence). V was pared by 4 bases and J by 3 bases, with 0 bases of the junction left unmatched. The CDR3 loop spans 13 amino acids. CDR3 sequence (DNA): TGTGCCAGCAGCTGGACAGGGGACACTGAAGCTTTCTTT. It yields the protein CASSWTGDTEAFF. Combining the CDR3 with reference TRBV7-9 and TRBJ1-1 gives the whole variable domain DTGVSQNPRHKITKRGQNVTFRCDPISEHNRLYWYRQTLGQGPEFLTYFQNEAQLEKSRLLSDRFSAERPKGSFSTLEIQRTEQGDSAMYLCASSWTGDTEAFFGQGTRLTVV.

This clone showed up just once. The chain is built from TRBV6-5 and TRBJ2-7; D perhaps matches TRBD1 (5 bases). Germline CDR1 and CDR2: MNHEY and SVGAGI. With 4 bases removed from V and 6 bases from J, the gap between germline ends came to 16 bases. CDR3 size: 14 residues. In DNA, the CDR3 is TGTGCCAGCAGTTCCAACACACCAGGGTCCGAGCAGTACTTC. Translation: CASSSNTPGSEQYF.

J is TRBJ2-1 and V is TRBV2; D possibly corresponds to TRBD1 (5 bases). The V and J ends lost 4 bases and 4 bases respectively, with 11 bases between them. From germline, CDR1 is SNHLY and CDR2 FYNNEI. This CDR3 region has 14 residues. The CDR3 region is CASSGFRQYNEQFF. As DNA, the CDR3 is TGTGCCAGCAGTGGGTTTAGACAGTACAATGAGCAGTTCTTC.

The CDR3 DNA sequence: TGTGCCAGCAGTTTAGAACCCTTCTACGAGCAGTACTTC. It translates to CASSLEPFYEQYF. The chain uses TRBV6-4 and TRBJ2-7; D not resolved. Trimming left V 5 bases short and J 3 bases short, with 11 bases between. The CDR3 loop spans 13 amino acids. Looked up from germline, CDR1 is MRHNA and CDR2 is SNTAGT.

The chain links TRBV5-1 to TRBJ2-3, with 9 bases fitting TRBD2. The germline gives CDR1 SGHRS, CDR2 YFSETQ. CDR3 length equals 18 residues. J was trimmed by 7 bases and V by 0 bases; bases with no gene match: 15. The CDR3 bases are TGCGCCAGCAGCTTGGCCCCGGCGGGGGGGGGTATCTGGAATACGCAGTATTTT. The encoded protein is CASSLAPAGGGIWNTQYF.

The CDR3 sequence is CAISDDLVDTGELFF. In DNA, the CDR3 is TGTGCCATCAGTGACGACTTGGTAGACACCGGGGAGCTGTTTTTT. The chain recombines TRBV10-3 with TRBJ2-2, with D hard to call. V shed 3 bases and J shed 3 bases, with 11 bases lying between them. The CDR3 extends over 15 amino acids. Looked up from germline, CDR1 is ENHRY and CDR2 is SYGVKD.

V usage is TRBV27 and J usage is TRBJ2-2, with D perhaps TRBD2 (5 bases). Trimming removed 5 bases from V and 5 bases from J, with 9 bases in between. The CDR3 spans 13 residues. Germline V lookup: CDR1 MNHEY, CDR2 SMNVEV (reference sequence). CDR3 DNA: TGTGCCAGCAGTCCGAGGGATACCGGGGAGCTGTTTTTT. This gives the protein CASSPRDTGELFF.

The V call is TRBV19, the J call TRBJ2-3, with TRBD1 identical over 10 bases. After removal of 4 bases from V and 2 bases from J, the junction contained 6 bases not matched to a gene. Germline V gene lookup returns CDR1 LNHDA and CDR2 SQIVND (reference sequence). There are 16 residues in the CDR3. CDR3 in DNA: TGTGCCAGTAGTAGAACGGGACAGGGGTACACAGATACGCAGTATTTT. The encoded protein is CASSRTGQGYTDTQYF.

This chain connects TRBV13 to TRBJ1-4; 9 bases agree with TRBD1. Germline CDR1 and CDR2: PRHDT and FYEKMQ (reference sequence). V lost 3 bases and J lost 10; bases outside the gene matches: 6. This CDR3 has 14 amino acids. CDR3 loop: CASSFGDREGKLFF. CDR3 nucleotide sequence: TGTGCCAGCAGCTTTGGGGACAGGGAAGGAAAACTGTTTTTT.

The chain's CDR3 is CASSRQGPYNSPLHF. Written as DNA, the CDR3 is TGTGCCAGCAGCAGACAGGGACCCTATAATTCACCCCTCCACTTT. The chain combines TRBV6-5 with TRBJ1-6; TRBD1 agrees at 7 bases. This CDR3 has 15 residues. Germline V gene lookup returns CDR1 MNHEY and CDR2 SVGAGI. Trimming took 6 bases from V and 2 from J; bases not matched to a gene: 4.

The genes are TRBV7-2 and TRBJ1-4; 8 bases fit TRBD1. Germline-derived CDR1 and CDR2 are SGHTA and FQGNSA. This CDR3 has 15 amino acids. J gave up 8 bases and V 3 bases, and 8 bases lay outside the gene matches. The CDR3 nucleotides read TGTGCCAGCAGCTTGATGCAGGGGGCTCGGGAAAAACTGTTTTTT. Protein: CASSLMQGAREKLFF.

V is TRBV27 and J is TRBJ1-1; 8 positions agree with TRBD1. With V trimmed by 5 bases and J by 2 bases, 4 bases remained unmatched. The CDR3 covers 14 residues. Germline V gene data show CDR1 as MNHEY and CDR2 as SMNVEV (reference sequence). CDR3 protein: CASSPQGANTEAFF. CDR3 nucleotide sequence: TGTGCCAGCAGTCCTCAGGGGGCCAACACTGAAGCTTTCTTT.

Worth noting for this clone: Other nucleotide sequences from this sample produce the same CDR3. The V gene is TRBV3-1 (or the pseudogene TRBV3-2), the J gene TRBJ2-7; D may correspond to TRBD1 or TRBD2 (5 bases each). The germline gives CDR1 LGHDT, CDR2 YNNKEL (reference sequence). The CDR3 sequence is 17 residues long. The V end was cut by 1 base, the J end by 6 bases, with 22 bases between. The CDR3 region is CASSQAVGPGRFSEQYF. The CDR3 DNA sequence: TGTGCCAGCAGCCAAGCGGTAGGACCGGGGCGATTCTCCGAGCAGTACTTC.